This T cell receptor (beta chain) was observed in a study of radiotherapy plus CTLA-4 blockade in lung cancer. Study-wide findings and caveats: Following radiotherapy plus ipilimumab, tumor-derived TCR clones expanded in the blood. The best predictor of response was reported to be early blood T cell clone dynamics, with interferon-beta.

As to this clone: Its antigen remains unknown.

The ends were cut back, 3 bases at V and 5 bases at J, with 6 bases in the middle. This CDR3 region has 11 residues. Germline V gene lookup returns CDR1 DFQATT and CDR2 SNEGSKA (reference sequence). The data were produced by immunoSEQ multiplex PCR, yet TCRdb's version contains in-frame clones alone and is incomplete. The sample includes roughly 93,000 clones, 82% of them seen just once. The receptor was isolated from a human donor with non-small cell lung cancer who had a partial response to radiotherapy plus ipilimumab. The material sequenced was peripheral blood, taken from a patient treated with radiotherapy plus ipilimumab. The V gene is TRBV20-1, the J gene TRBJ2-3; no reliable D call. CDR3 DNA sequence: TGCAGTGCTAGCAACAGAGATACGCAGTATTTT. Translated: CSASNRDTQYF.